The following is a T cell receptor (beta chain) sequence with its context. Repertoires were generated with immunoSEQ multiplex PCR, while TCRdb's copy carries only in-frame clones and drops some. This table holds 250,000 to 400,000 clones, around 88% found once. The sample comes from a study of blood T cell repertoires in COVID-19. About the research overall: T cells, B-cell-depleted T cells, or PBMCs provided the cDNA or gDNA that served as material.

Trimming cost V 0 bases and J 2 bases, with 8 bases left between them. Germline assignment: CDR1 SGDLS and CDR2 YYNGEE. The CDR3 length is 14 residues. The gene calls are TRBV9 and TRBJ2-5, with D perhaps matching TRBD1 (5 bases). The TCR was taken from a woman aged 30 to 39 with COVID-19, enrolled during active disease. Source material: peripheral blood. This chain's CDR3 is CASSVEGIQETQYF. CDR3 nucleotide sequence: TGTGCCAGCAGCGTAGAGGGGATACAAGAGACCCAGTACTTC.